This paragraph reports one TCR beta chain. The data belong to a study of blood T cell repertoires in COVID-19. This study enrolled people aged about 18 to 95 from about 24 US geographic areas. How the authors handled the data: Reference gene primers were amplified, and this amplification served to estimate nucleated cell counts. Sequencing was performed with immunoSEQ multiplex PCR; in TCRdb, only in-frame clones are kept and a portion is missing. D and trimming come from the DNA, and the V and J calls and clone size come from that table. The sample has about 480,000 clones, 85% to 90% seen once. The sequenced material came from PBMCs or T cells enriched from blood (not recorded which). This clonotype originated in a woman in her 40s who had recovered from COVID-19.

The chain's CDR3 is CASRRNLGQVRMNTEAFF. DNA for the CDR3: TGTGCCAGCAGACGAAACCTAGGACAGGTTAGAATGAACACTGAAGCTTTCTTT. This rearrangement joins TRBV11-2 to TRBJ1-1, with 7 bases fitting TRBD1. Germline lookup yields CDR1 SGHAT and CDR2 FQNNGV. The CDR3 has 18 residues. V lost 6 bases, J lost 0 bases, and 16 bases stayed unmatched.